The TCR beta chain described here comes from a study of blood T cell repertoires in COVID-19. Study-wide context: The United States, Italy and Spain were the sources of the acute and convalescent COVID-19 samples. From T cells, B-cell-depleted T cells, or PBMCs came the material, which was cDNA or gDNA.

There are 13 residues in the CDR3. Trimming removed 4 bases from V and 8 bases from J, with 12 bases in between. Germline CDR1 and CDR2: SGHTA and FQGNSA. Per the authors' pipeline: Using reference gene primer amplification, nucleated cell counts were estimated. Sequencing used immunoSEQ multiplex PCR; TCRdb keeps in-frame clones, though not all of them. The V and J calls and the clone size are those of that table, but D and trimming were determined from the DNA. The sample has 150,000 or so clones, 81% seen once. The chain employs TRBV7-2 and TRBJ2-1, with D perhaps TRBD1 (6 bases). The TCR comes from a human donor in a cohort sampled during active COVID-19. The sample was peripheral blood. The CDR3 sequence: CASSWGLAHEQFF. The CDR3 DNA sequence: TGTGCCAGCAGCTGGGGGCTAGCTCATGAGCAGTTCTTC. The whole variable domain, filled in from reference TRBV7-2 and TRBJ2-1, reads GAGVSQSPSNKVTEKGKDVELRCDPISGHTALYWYRQSLGQGLEFLIYFQGNSAPDKSGLPSDRFSAERTGGSVSTLTIQRTQQEDSAVYLCASSWGLAHEQFFGPGTRLTVL.